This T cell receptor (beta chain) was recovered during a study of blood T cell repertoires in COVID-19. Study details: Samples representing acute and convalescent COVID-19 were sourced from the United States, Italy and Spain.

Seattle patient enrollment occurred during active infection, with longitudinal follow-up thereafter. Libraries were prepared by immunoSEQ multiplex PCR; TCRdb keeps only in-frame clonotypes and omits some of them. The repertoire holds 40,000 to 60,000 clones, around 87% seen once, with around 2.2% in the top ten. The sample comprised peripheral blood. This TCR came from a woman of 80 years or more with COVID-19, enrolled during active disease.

CDR3 loop: CASSDSGQAKTEAFF. Here the CDR3 DNA reads TGTGCCAGCAGTGACTCGGGTCAGGCTAAGACTGAAGCTTTCTTT. This chain links TRBV6-4 with TRBJ1-1; D is uncertain. V was cut by 0 bases and J by 5 bases, with 13 bases left in between. Germline V gene lookup returns CDR1 MRHNA and CDR2 SNTAGT. The CDR3 has 15 residues.